Reported below is one T cell receptor (beta chain). Its antigen is currently unknown. V shed 2 bases and J 0 bases; nucleotides not matched to a gene: 13. CDR1 SSHAT and CDR2 FNYEAQ come from the germline V gene (reference sequence). There are 19 residues in the CDR3. This sample is drawn from a study of cytomegalovirus exposure and HLA in healthy donors. Study-wide background: Genotyping showed roughly 77% of about 370 donors falling in the Caucasian-associated ancestry cluster. Study outcomes and limitations: The likely origin of a cluster of highly shared sequence variants was a sequencing artifact. The study recorded about 160 TCR beta chains that were cytomegalovirus-associated. Near-uniform donor sequencing depth was presumed by presence/absence analyses.

Amplification used 60 Vbeta primers and 13 Jbeta primers. Only in-frame clones appear in the TCRdb table, and some are missing; sequencing was by immunoSEQ multiplex PCR. The table lists some 220,000 clones, around four fifths of them singletons, with less than 3% in the top ten. The chain has TRBV7-7 and TRBJ1-3, with TRBD1 matching 7 bases. The sample was PBMCs. This TCR was recovered from a woman in her sixties in good health and CMV-seropositive. In DNA form, the CDR3 reads TGTGCCAGCAGCTTACACCCCGCACAGGGGACCGTCTCTGGAAACACCATATATTTT. The encoded protein is CASSLHPAQGTVSGNTIYF.